What follows is one T cell receptor (beta chain) and its context. This CDR3 has 16 residues. Germline V CDR1 and CDR2: SGHRS, YFSETQ. V dropped 0 bases and J dropped 3; count of bases not matched to a gene: 6. The assay was immunoSEQ multiplex PCR, and TCRdb's table has in-frame clones only and misses some. Of 80,000 or so clones detected, around 87% appear once; the ten largest clones hold more than 0.3%. This entry is derived from a study of OX40 agonist ivuxolimab in advanced cancers. The TCR was taken from an adult with an advanced solid tumor such as melanoma, head and neck, liver or kidney cancer. V is TRBV5-1 and J is TRBJ2-5; 9 nucleotides match TRBD2. The sequences come from CD4+ or CD8+ T cells sorted from blood, collected in a trial of the OX40 agonist ivuxolimab. CDR3 in amino acids: CASSLGSGGGEETQYF. The CDR3 DNA sequence: TGCGCCAGCAGCTTGGGATCTGGCGGGGGGGAAGAGACCCAGTACTTC. The full variable domain, rest sourced from reference TRBV5-1 and TRBJ2-5, is KAGVTQTPRYLIKTRGQQVTLSCSPISGHRSVSWYQQTPGQGLQFLFEYFSETQRNKGNFPGRFSGRQFSNSRSEMNVSTLELGDSALYLCASSLGSGGGEETQYFGPGTRLLVL.